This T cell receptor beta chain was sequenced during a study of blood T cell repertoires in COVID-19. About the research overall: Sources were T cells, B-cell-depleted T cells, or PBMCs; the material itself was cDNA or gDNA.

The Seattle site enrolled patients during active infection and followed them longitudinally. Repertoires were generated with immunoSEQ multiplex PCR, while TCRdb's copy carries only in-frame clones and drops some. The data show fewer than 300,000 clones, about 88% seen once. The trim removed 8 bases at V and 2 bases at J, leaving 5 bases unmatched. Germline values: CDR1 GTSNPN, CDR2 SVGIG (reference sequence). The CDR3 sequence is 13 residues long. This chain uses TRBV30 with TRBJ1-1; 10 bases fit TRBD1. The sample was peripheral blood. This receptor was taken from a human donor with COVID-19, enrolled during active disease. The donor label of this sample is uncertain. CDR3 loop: CASRQGANTEAFF. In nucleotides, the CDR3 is TGTGCCAGCCGACAGGGGGCTAACACTGAAGCTTTCTTT.